The 19 T cell receptor beta chains below all came from one sample that was sequenced in a study of cytomegalovirus exposure and HLA in healthy donors. Vbeta (60) and Jbeta (13) primers were used in the PCR. The assay was immunoSEQ multiplex PCR, and TCRdb's table has in-frame clones only and misses some. The table lists some 150,000 clones, 75% of them singletons. Specimen: PBMCs. These TCRs come from a man between 35 and 55 years old in good health and CMV-seronegative.

This clone was detected only a few times. This chain uses TRBV2 with TRBJ1-4; tentative D call: TRBD1 (5 bases). Trimming pared 3 bases from V and 3 bases from J, leaving 14 bases between. CDR3 size: 16 residues. The germline CDR1 and CDR2 sequences are SNHLY and FYNNEI. CDR3 sequence (DNA): TGTGCCAGCAGTGACCCCCTAGCGGGGCCTAATGAAAAACTGTTTTTT. Translating it yields CASSDPLAGPNEKLFF. The entire variable domain, with the rest obtained from reference TRBV2 and TRBJ1-4, is as follows: EPEVTQTPSHQVTQMGQEVILRCVPISNHLYFYWYRQILGQKVEFLVSFYNNEISEKSEIFDDQFSVERPDGSNFTLKIRSTKLEDSAMYFCASSDPLAGPNEKLFFGSGTQLSVL.

This clone has only a few counts. The rearrangement links TRBV27 to TRBJ1-5, with 8 bases identical to TRBD1. CDR1 and CDR2 from the germline V gene are MNHEY and SMNVEV (reference sequence). V shed 6 bases, J shed 6 bases, and the junction held 4 bases outside the gene matches. This CDR3 has 13 amino acids. CDR3 nucleotides: TGTGCCAGCAGACGGACAGGGTCTCAGCCCCAGCATTTT. Amino acid sequence: CASRRTGSQPQHF.

The rearrangement uses TRBV2 and TRBJ1-3; 7 bases map to TRBD1. V dropped 4 bases and J dropped 4; count of bases not matched to a gene: 4. Germline CDR1 is SNHLY and CDR2 is FYNNEI. This CDR3 has 14 residues. The CDR3 reads CASSATGSGNTIYF. In nucleotides, the CDR3 is TGTGCCAGCAGTGCGACAGGGTCCGGAAACACCATATATTTT.

The chain joins TRBV5-8 to TRBJ1-1; 8 bases are shared with TRBD1. The ends lost 4 bases at V and 6 bases at J; junction bases unmatched: 11. The CDR3 runs to 15 residues. The germline V gene encodes CDR1 SGHTS and CDR2 YDEGEE. In DNA form, the CDR3 reads TGTGCCAGCAGCGTCGGAATGCAGGGGGCTGCTGAAGCTTTCTTT. The encoded protein is CASSVGMQGAAEAFF.

This clone was counted between two and nine times. The gene calls are TRBV13 and TRBJ1-1, with 9 bases lining up with TRBD1. The CDR3 is made up of 15 amino acids. CDR1 and CDR2 (germline): PRHDT, FYEKMQ (reference sequence). Germline trimming cut 5 bases from V and 7 bases from J; bases unmatched to any gene: 11. The CDR3 is CASSPGGQGGGEAFF. CDR3 DNA sequence: TGTGCCAGCAGCCCCGGGGGACAGGGAGGAGGTGAAGCTTTCTTT.

Details on this clone: The sample has other DNA sequences that encode this CDR3 too. The chain combines TRBV5-1 with TRBJ1-1; no reliable D call. CDR1 and CDR2 from the germline V gene are SGHRS and YFSETQ. The V and J ends lost 0 bases and 0 bases respectively, with 3 bases between them. This CDR3 region has 13 residues. The CDR3 coding sequence is TGCGCCAGCAGCTTGGATATGAACACTGAAGCTTTCTTT. Its translation: CASSLDMNTEAFF.

The chain is built from TRBV6-1 and TRBJ2-5, with D uncertain. The CDR3 contains 12 residues. CDR1 and CDR2 (germline): MNHNS, SASEGT. Trimming removed 2 bases at V and 13 bases at J, with 14 bases between. The CDR3 spells CASSERLAVLYF. The CDR3 DNA sequence: TGTGCCAGCAGTGAACGGTTAGCCGTCTTGTACTTC.

The chain has TRBV4-1 and TRBJ2-5, with 9 positions matching TRBD2. The CDR3 contains 16 residues. The trim removed 1 base at V and 2 bases at J, leaving 5 bases unmatched. Germline V gives CDR1 MGHRA, CDR2 YSYEKL. DNA of the CDR3: TGCGCCAGCAGCCAAGGGGCCAGCGGGGGGCAAGAGACCCAGTACTTC. Translating gives CASSQGASGGQETQYF.

The chain employs TRBV28 and TRBJ1-1; D uncertain. This CDR3 is built from 14 residues. CDR1 MDHEN and CDR2 SYDVKM come from the germline V gene. V was cut by 3 bases and J by 0 bases, with 8 bases left in between. The CDR3, as DNA: TGTGCCAGCAGTTTTCGTCTTATGAACACTGAAGCTTTCTTT. Amino acids: CASSFRLMNTEAFF.

The J gene is TRBJ2-1, the V gene TRBV7-9; tentative D call: TRBD2 (6 bases). The CDR3 covers 16 residues. V was shortened by 5 bases and J by 9 bases, with 23 bases between the two germline ends. Germline V CDR1 and CDR2: SEHNR, FQNEAQ (reference sequence). CDR3 sequence: CASSPPRGTLRAEQFF. The CDR3, as DNA: TGTGCCAGCAGCCCCCCTCGGGGGACGCTGAGAGCTGAGCAGTTCTTC.

The chain has TRBV2 and TRBJ1-2; D might be TRBD1 (5 bases). The germline V gene has CDR1 SNHLY and CDR2 FYNNEI. The CDR3 runs 17 residues. Deletions cut 2 bases from V and 0 bases from J, with 16 bases between. The CDR3 reads CASSETAGQLTNYGYTF. CDR3 nucleotides: TGTGCCAGCAGTGAAACGGCAGGGCAACTAACTAACTATGGCTACACCTTC.

The V call is TRBV28, the J call TRBJ2-7, with 9 positions matching TRBD1. From germline, CDR1 is MDHEN and CDR2 SYDVKM. This CDR3 has 13 residues. Losses at the gene ends were 6 bases for V and 6 bases for J; bases not matched to a gene: 6. Written as DNA, the CDR3 is TGTGCCAGCAGCCCAACAGGGGGCTTCGAGCAGTACTTC. Amino acids: CASSPTGGFEQYF.

V usage is TRBV28 and J usage is TRBJ1-2; 7 bases align to TRBD1. This CDR3 comprises 14 residues. CDR1 is MDHEN and CDR2 is SYDVKM in the germline V gene. V shed 6 bases, J shed 5 bases, and the junction held 9 bases outside the gene matches. The chain's CDR3 is CASRRQGIRYGYTF. Here the CDR3 DNA reads TGTGCCAGCAGGAGACAGGGAATACGGTATGGCTACACCTTC.

V gene TRBV29-1 combines with J gene TRBJ2-3, with 13 bases identical to TRBD2. This CDR3 has 16 residues. The V gene's germline CDR1 is SQVTM and CDR2 ANQGSEA. V was clipped by 2 bases and J by 4 bases; unmatched bases: 6. CDR3 residues: CSVESGLAGKSDTQYF. In DNA form, the CDR3 reads TGCAGCGTTGAATCGGGACTAGCGGGGAAATCAGATACGCAGTATTTT.

In its sample, this clone was seen once. This chain uses TRBV28 with TRBJ2-7; D is possibly TRBD1 (6 bases). There are 14 residues in the CDR3. Trimming removed 6 bases from V and 3 bases from J, with 15 bases in between. From germline, CDR1 is MDHEN and CDR2 SYDVKM. The CDR3 sequence: CASSNNRDNYEQYF. As DNA, the CDR3 is TGTGCCAGCAGCAATAACCGGGACAACTACGAGCAGTACTTC.

The V call is TRBV4-3, the J call TRBJ1-6, with a tentative D call TRBD1 (5 bases). Germline V gene sequence: CDR1 LGHNA, CDR2 YSLEER. The CDR3 consists of 14 residues. V dropped 4 bases and J dropped 12 bases, with 16 bases sitting between them. This CDR3 is CASSPRSTVEPLHF. In nucleotides, the CDR3 is TGCGCCAGCAGCCCACGATCGACAGTGGAACCCCTCCACTTT.

The chain joins TRBV19 to TRBJ2-7, with TRBD1 matching over 8 bases. The CDR3 has 13 residues. Germline loops: CDR1 LNHDA, CDR2 SQIVND (reference sequence). V was clipped by 11 bases and J by 3 bases; unmatched bases: 9. The CDR3: CAGTRTGLYEQYF. The CDR3, as DNA: TGTGCCGGGACCCGGACAGGGCTCTACGAGCAGTACTTC.

The J gene is TRBJ2-3, the V gene TRBV4-1; the match to TRBD2 covers 13 bases. Trimming removed 0 bases from V and 2 bases from J; junction bases left unmatched: 5. This CDR3 comprises 18 residues. The germline CDR1 and CDR2 sequences are MGHRA and YSYEKL. The CDR3 here is CASSQEPGLAGDTDTQYF. The DNA of the CDR3 is TGCGCCAGCAGCCAAGAACCAGGACTAGCGGGGGACACAGATACGCAGTATTTT.

The sample holds one count of this clone. The chain combines TRBV7-3 with TRBJ2-1, with a weak D call TRBD2 (6 bases). V was trimmed by 6 bases and J by 1 base, leaving 13 bases between them. CDR3 size: 15 residues. The germline CDR1 and CDR2 sequences are SGHTA and FQGTGA. CDR3 nucleotide sequence: TGTGCCAGCAGTTCGGGACTGGCATCCTACAATGAGCAGTTCTTC. This codes for CASSSGLASYNEQFF.